This T cell receptor beta chain came from a study of T cell responses to AZD1222 COVID-19 vaccine. Study-wide points: Among the donors, most were white British and more were female, and clonal diversity was possibly underestimated. Of the AZD1222 recipients, only 5 or 6 were seropositive at baseline.

The CDR3 covers 15 residues. The germline gives CDR1 SGDLS, CDR2 YYNGEE. V shed 0 bases and J shed 2 bases, with 11 bases lying between them. Regarding this clone: The antigen remains undetermined.

The protocol was immunoSEQ multiplex PCR, while the TCRdb copy is restricted to in-frame clones and leaves out a portion. The table has some 130,000 clones, about 90% seen once; the top ten hold roughly 2%. This chain uses TRBV9 with TRBJ1-2; D not resolved. This sequence was found in an adult in good health. The sample here was peripheral blood, taken on day 0 of AZD1222 vaccination. CDR3 loop: CASSVDLGRNYGYTF. The CDR3, as DNA: TGTGCCAGCAGCGTAGATCTAGGGCGAAACTATGGCTACACCTTC.